This T cell receptor beta chain was identified in a study of read filtering for tumor transcriptome and immune sequencing. Study information: Patients were around 17 male and some 13 female, mean age about 65 years, range about 45 to 85.

This CDR3 contains 14 residues. Sampling of bone marrow took place during active disease in every patient. General study findings and limits: IR-seq captured clonotypes deeper and more reliably than RNA-seq. IR-seq and RNA-seq agreed better without single-read clonotypes.

A note on this clonotype: What it binds is not known.

This library used approximately 370 ng RNA and molecular barcoded adaptors spanning alpha/delta and beta/gamma chains. A single record per CDR3 protein comes from TCRdb applying MiXCR to the reads. The sample has 45,000 to 55,000 distinct CDR3 sequences; approximately 18% are singletons. The TCR sequence derives from a donor at least 40 years old with multiple myeloma. The chain recombines TRBV21-1 with TRBJ2-7. TRBV21-1 is classified as a pseudogene. The sample taken for sequencing was a population of CD138-negative cells sorted from bone marrow. The CDR3 DNA is TGTGCCAGCAGCCCTCGCGGGAGCTCCTACGAGCAGTACTTC. It translates to CASSPRGSSYEQYF.